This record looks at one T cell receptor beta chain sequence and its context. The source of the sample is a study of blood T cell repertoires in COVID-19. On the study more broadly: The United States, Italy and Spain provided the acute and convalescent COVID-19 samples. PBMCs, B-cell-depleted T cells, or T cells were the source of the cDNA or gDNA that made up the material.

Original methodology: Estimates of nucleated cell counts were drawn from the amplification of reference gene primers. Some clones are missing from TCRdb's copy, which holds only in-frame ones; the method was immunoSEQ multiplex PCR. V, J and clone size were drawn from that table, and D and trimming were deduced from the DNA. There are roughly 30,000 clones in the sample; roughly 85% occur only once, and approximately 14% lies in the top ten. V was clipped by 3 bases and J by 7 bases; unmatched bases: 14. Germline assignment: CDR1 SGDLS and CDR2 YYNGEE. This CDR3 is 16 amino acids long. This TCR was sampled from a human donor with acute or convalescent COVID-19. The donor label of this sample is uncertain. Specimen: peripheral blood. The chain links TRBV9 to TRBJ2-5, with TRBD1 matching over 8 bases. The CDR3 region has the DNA TGTGCCAGCAGCGCTATTGGGACAGGATCAATGGGGACCCAGTACTTC. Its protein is CASSAIGTGSMGTQYF. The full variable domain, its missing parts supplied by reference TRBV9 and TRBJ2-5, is DSGVTQTPKHLITATGQRVTLRCSPRSGDLSVYWYQQSLDQGLQFLIQYYNGEERAKGNILERFSAQQFPDLHSELNLSSLELGDSALYFCASSAIGTGSMGTQYFGPGTRLLVL.